The T cell receptor beta chain described here comes from a study of control samples from healthy donors and cancer patients. Only in-frame clones appear in the TCRdb table, and some are missing; sequencing was by immunoSEQ multiplex PCR. The table records approximately 170,000 clones, 88% of them present only once. The CDR3 has 20 residues. CDR1 ENHRY and CDR2 SYGVKD come from the germline V gene. Germline trimming cut 5 bases from V and 4 bases from J; bases unmatched to any gene: 19. This clonotype was obtained from a woman aged 25-40 years in good health. The chain combines TRBV10-3 with TRBJ2-1; 11 bases map to TRBD2. The sequenced sample consisted of blood. CDR3 protein: CAISNPTSGSTGSLYNEQFF. The DNA of the CDR3 is TGTGCCATCAGTAACCCTACTAGCGGGAGTACGGGGAGCTTGTACAATGAGCAGTTCTTC.